This T cell receptor beta chain was retrieved from a study of cytomegalovirus exposure and HLA in healthy donors. CDR1 SGHRS and CDR2 YFSETQ come from the germline V gene. With 3 bases clipped from V and 4 bases from J, the junction kept 1 base outside the gene matches. There are 13 residues in the CDR3. PCR involved 60 Vbeta and 13 Jbeta primers. Using immunoSEQ multiplex PCR, the repertoire was profiled, and TCRdb retains in-frame clones only, with some absent. The sample consists of about 97,000 clones, 73% of them appearing once. The chain recombines TRBV5-1 with TRBJ2-3, with 8 bases matching TRBD1. The sample comprised PBMCs. The TCR comes from a man aged 35 to 55 in good health and CMV-seronegative. CDR3 sequence: CASSSQGADTQYF. In nucleotides, the CDR3 is TGCGCCAGCAGCTCACAGGGGGCAGATACGCAGTATTTT.